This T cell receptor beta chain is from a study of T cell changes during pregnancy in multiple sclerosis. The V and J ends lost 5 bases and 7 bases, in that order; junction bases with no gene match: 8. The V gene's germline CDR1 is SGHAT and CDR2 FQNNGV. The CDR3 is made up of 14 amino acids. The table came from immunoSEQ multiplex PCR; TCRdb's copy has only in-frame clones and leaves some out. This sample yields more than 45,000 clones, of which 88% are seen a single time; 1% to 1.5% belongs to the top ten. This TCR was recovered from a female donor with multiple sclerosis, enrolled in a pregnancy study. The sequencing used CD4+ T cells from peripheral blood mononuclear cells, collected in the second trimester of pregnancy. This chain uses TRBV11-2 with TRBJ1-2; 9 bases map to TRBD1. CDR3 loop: CASSIPTGGSGYTF. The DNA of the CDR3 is TGTGCCAGCAGCATCCCAACAGGGGGCTCTGGCTACACCTTC. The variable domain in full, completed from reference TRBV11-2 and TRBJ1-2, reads EAGVAQSPRYKIIEKRQSVAFWCNPISGHATLYWYQQILGQGPKLLIQFQNNGVVDDSQLPKDRFSAERLKGVDSTLKIQPAKLEDSAVYLCASSIPTGGSGYTFGSGTRLTVV.